This TCR beta chain stems from a study of T cell responses to AZD1222 COVID-19 vaccine. Study-level points and caveats: Elevations in Spike-specific TCR breadth and depth followed administration of two AZD1222 doses.

The CDR3 loop spans 17 amino acids. Germline lookup yields CDR1 MRHNA and CDR2 SNTAGT. Germline trimming cut 3 bases from V and 0 bases from J; bases unmatched to any gene: 7. Generated by immunoSEQ multiplex PCR, the TCRdb table keeps only in-frame clones and is missing some. The sample lists approximately 72,000 clones, roughly nine tenths occurring once. Turning to this clone: The target antigen is unknown.

The starting material was peripheral blood, obtained 28 days after the second AZD1222 dose. The chain combines TRBV6-4 with TRBJ2-1, with TRBD2 identical over 8 bases. The sequence was obtained from an adult who received the AZD1222 COVID-19 vaccine. Here the CDR3 reads CASSESGGGSSYNEQFF. In DNA, the CDR3 is TGTGCCAGCAGTGAGTCGGGGGGGGGCAGCTCCTACAATGAGCAGTTCTTC.